The 17 T cell receptor beta chains below were found in one sample sequenced in a study of T cells in Graves' hyperthyroidism and ophthalmopathy. The source material, RNA transcripts, was used to amplify TCR beta CDR3 regions. TCR CDR3 underwent first-round RT-PCR with the HTBI primer set. Each CDR3 protein is one row after TCRdb ran MiXCR on the multiplex PCR reads. Found here are hundreds of thousands of distinct CDR3 sequences, 16% of them singletons; the top ten hold less than 3.5%. Sequencing input: blood. These receptors all come from a woman in her thirties or forties with Graves' ophthalmopathy.

The table lists this clonotype with a few counts. J is TRBJ2-1 and V is TRBV12-3 or TRBV12-4; possibly TRBD2 for D (6 bases). The CDR3 has 17 amino acids. V lost 6 bases and J lost 0, with 18 bases in between. The CDR3 reads CASRPHIGGSSYNEQFF. The CDR3 DNA is TGTGCCAGCAGGCCTCACATCGGGGGTAGCTCCTACAATGAGCAGTTCTTC.

This clonotype was found a few times. The chain employs TRBV5-1 and TRBJ2-1; TRBD2 aligns across 8 bases. Germline CDR1 reads SGHRS; CDR2 reads YFSETQ. There are 16 residues in the CDR3. Germline trimming cut 2 bases from V and 6 bases from J; bases unmatched to any gene: 10. CDR3 sequence (DNA): TGCGCCAGCAGCTTATCTCCAGCGGGAGTGGGCAATGAGCAGTTCTTC. Its translation: CASSLSPAGVGNEQFF.

A few counts support this clonotype. The chain joins TRBV5-1 to TRBJ2-3; D is unclear. Trimming took off 0 bases at V and 0 bases at J, with 11 bases between the two ends. The germline V gene encodes CDR1 SGHRS and CDR2 YFSETQ. CDR3 length: 16 residues. CDR3 residues: CASSLGGSISTDTQYF. The DNA of the CDR3 is TGCGCCAGCAGCTTGGGAGGTTCGATAAGCACAGATACGCAGTATTTT.

This clonotype was recorded many times. In DNA form, the CDR3 reads TGTGCCAGCAGCTTAGCCGGGGTGTTAGACACTGAAGCTTTCTTT. This codes for CASSLAGVLDTEAFF. V gene TRBV7-8 combines with J gene TRBJ1-1; D not resolved. Germline values: CDR1 SGHVS, CDR2 FQNEAQ. Trimming took 0 bases from V and 3 from J, leaving 11 bases between them. The CDR3 is 15 amino acids. Variable domain in full (rest from reference TRBV7-8 and TRBJ1-1): GAGVSQSPRYKVAKRGQDVALRCDPISGHVSLFWYQQALGQGPEFLTYFQNEAQLDKSGLPSDRFFAERPEGSVSTLKIQRTQQEDSAVYLCASSLAGVLDTEAFFGQGTRLTVV.

This clonotype was seen a handful of times. The V and J genes are TRBV5-5 and TRBJ2-1; D is uncertain. The V gene lost 4 bases and the J gene lost 0 bases, with 11 bases spanning the gap. In germline, CDR1 is SGHKS, CDR2 YYEKEE (reference sequence). The CDR3 extends over 15 amino acids. The CDR3 loop is CASSRSLGSYNEQFF. The CDR3 DNA follows: TGTGCCAGCAGCCGGAGTTTGGGCTCCTACAATGAGCAGTTCTTC.

There are a few counts of this clonotype. The CDR3 here is CASSEGALRGYGYTF. CDR3 bases: TGTGCCAGCAGTGAAGGGGCCTTAAGGGGTTATGGCTACACCTTC. This sequence joins TRBV2 and TRBJ1-2; maybe TRBD1 (5 bases). Trimming pared 1 base from V and 5 bases from J, leaving 14 bases between. The CDR3 has 15 amino acids. CDR1 and CDR2 (germline): SNHLY, FYNNEI.

This clonotype was counted only a few times. V gene TRBV4-1 combines with J gene TRBJ1-1; D not certain. This CDR3 has 12 amino acids. The germline gives CDR1 MGHRA, CDR2 YSYEKL. Trimming removed 7 bases from V and 2 bases from J, with 8 bases in between. The CDR3 bases are TGCGCCAGCACCATGGGTAACACTGAAGCTTTCTTT. Translated, it gives CASTMGNTEAFF.

This clonotype was seen a single time. Given a much more abundant clone one base away, this may be a read error. This chain links TRBV29-1 with TRBJ2-2; 10 bases fit TRBD2. The CDR3 loop spans 14 amino acids. The J segment lost 3 bases and the V segment lost 8 bases, leaving 6 bases of the junction unmatched. The germline V gene encodes CDR1 SQVTM and CDR2 ANQGSEA. The CDR3 loop is CSIGTSGDTGELFF. The DNA of the CDR3 is TGCAGCATTGGTACTAGCGGGGACACCGGGGAGCTGTTTTTT.

A single count supports this clonotype. The V gene is TRBV5-6, the J gene TRBJ1-4; D is uncertain. V was clipped by 2 bases and J by 1 base, with 9 bases between them. There are 15 residues in the CDR3. The V gene's germline CDR1 is SGHDT and CDR2 YYEEEE. The CDR3 reads CASSFGRRTNEKLFF. The CDR3 bases are TGTGCCAGCAGCTTCGGGAGGCGAACTAATGAAAAACTGTTTTTT.

The rearrangement joins TRBV9 to TRBJ2-3; D ambiguous. The germline gives CDR1 SGDLS, CDR2 YYNGEE. Trimming removed 0 bases from V and 1 base from J, with 6 bases in between. This CDR3 contains 14 residues. The CDR3 coding sequence is TGTGCCAGCAGCGTAGATGTCCGCACAGATACGCAGTATTTT. The encoded protein is CASSVDVRTDTQYF.

This clonotype was observed a few times. The chain combines TRBV11-3 with TRBJ2-1; TRBD2 matches at 7 bases. Germline values: CDR1 SGHNT, CDR2 YENEEA. The CDR3 runs 12 residues. The junction had 2 bases not matched to a gene; V was cut back by 5 bases and J by 7 bases. CDR3: CASSVSGNEQFF. Here the CDR3 DNA reads TGTGCCAGCAGCGTTAGCGGGAATGAGCAGTTCTTC. The whole variable domain, filled in from reference TRBV11-3 and TRBJ2-1, reads EAGVVQSPRYKIIEKKQPVAFWCNPISGHNTLYWYLQNLGQGPELLIRYENEEAVDDSQLPKDRFSAERLKGVDSTLKIQPAELGDSAVYLCASSVSGNEQFFGPGTRLTVL.

A few counts support this clonotype. This rearrangement joins TRBV28 to TRBJ2-3; D tentatively fits TRBD1 or TRBD2 (5 bases each). V lost 4 bases and J 7 bases, leaving 15 bases between the germline ends. Germline CDR1 is MDHEN and CDR2 is SYDVKM. This CDR3 is built from 14 residues. This CDR3 reads CASSYGGPLYTQYF. The CDR3 DNA follows: TGTGCCAGCAGTTATGGGGGACCCCTTTATACGCAGTATTTT.

This clonotype was seen many times. The rearrangement links TRBV11-2 to TRBJ2-1; TRBD1 agrees at 7 bases. This CDR3 spans 16 amino acids. The germline gives CDR1 SGHAT, CDR2 FQNNGV. V gave up 5 bases and J gave up 6 bases; unmatched junction bases: 13. The CDR3 is CASSPREGGGGNEQFF. In nucleotides, the CDR3 is TGTGCCAGCAGCCCCCGGGAAGGGGGCGGTGGCAATGAGCAGTTCTTC.

This sequence joins TRBV5-1 and TRBJ2-5, with 9 bases aligning to TRBD1. Germline V lookup: CDR1 SGHRS, CDR2 YFSETQ. V was pared by 4 bases and J by 6 bases, with 10 bases of the junction left unmatched. The CDR3 extends over 15 amino acids. CDR3 in amino acids: CASSPLTGGLKTQYF. CDR3 DNA sequence: TGCGCCAGCAGCCCCCTGACAGGGGGTTTAAAGACCCAGTACTTC.

This clonotype was seen ten or more times. V is TRBV24-1 and J is TRBJ2-3; D is unclear. The CDR3 spans 11 residues. The germline gives CDR1 KGHDR, CDR2 SFDVKD. V lost 7 bases and J 4 bases, leaving 5 bases between the germline ends. The CDR3 here is CATSYADTQYF. The CDR3 region has the DNA TGTGCCACCAGCTACGCAGATACGCAGTATTTT.

This clonotype was seen many times. The V gene is TRBV6-1, the J gene TRBJ2-5; 14 bases agree with TRBD2. The ends lost 6 bases at V and 4 bases at J; junction bases unmatched: 7. The CDR3 covers 16 residues. Germline assignment: CDR1 MNHNS and CDR2 SASEGT. DNA of the CDR3: TGTGCCAGCAGCCGCTGGACTAGCGGGGGGTCAGAGACCCAGTACTTC. Translating it yields CASSRWTSGGSETQYF.

The chain carries TRBV12-3 or TRBV12-4 and TRBJ2-3, with a tentative D call TRBD2 (5 bases). V was shortened by 3 bases and J by 0 bases, with 25 bases between the two germline ends. This CDR3 has 20 amino acids. Written as DNA, the CDR3 is TGTGCCAGCAGTTTTTTTTTTGGCAAGGGAGAATCTACTAGCACAGATACGCAGTATTTT. Its translation is CASSFFFGKGESTSTDTQYF.